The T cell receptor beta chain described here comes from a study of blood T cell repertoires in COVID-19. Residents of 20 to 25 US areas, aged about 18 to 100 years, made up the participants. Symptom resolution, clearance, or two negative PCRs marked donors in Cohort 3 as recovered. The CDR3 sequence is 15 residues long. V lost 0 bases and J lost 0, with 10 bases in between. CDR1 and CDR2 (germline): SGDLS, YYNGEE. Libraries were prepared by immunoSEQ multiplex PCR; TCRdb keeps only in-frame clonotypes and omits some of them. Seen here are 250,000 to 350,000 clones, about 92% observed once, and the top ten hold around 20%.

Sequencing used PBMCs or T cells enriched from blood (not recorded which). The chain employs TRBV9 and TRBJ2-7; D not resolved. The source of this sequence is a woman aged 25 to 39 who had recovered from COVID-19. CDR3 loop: CASSVASHPSYEQYF. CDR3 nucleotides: TGTGCCAGCAGCGTAGCGAGTCACCCCTCCTACGAGCAGTACTTC.